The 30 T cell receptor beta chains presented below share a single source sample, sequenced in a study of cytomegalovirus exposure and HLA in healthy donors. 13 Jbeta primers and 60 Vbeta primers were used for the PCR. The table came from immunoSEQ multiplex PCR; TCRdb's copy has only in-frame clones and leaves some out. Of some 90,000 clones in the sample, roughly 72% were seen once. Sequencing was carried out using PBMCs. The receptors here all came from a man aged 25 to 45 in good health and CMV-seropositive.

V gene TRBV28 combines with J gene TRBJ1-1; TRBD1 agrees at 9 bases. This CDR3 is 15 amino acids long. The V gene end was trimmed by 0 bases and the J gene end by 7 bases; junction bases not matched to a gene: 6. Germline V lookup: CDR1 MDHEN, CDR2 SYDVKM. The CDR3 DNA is TGTGCCAGCAGTTTATGGGGACAGGGAGGAAATGAAGCTTTCTTT. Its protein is CASSLWGQGGNEAFF.

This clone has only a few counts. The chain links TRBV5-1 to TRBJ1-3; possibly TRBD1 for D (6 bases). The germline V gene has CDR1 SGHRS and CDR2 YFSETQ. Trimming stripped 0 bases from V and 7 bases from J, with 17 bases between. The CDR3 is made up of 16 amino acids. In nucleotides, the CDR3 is TGCGCCAGCAGCTTGGGACAGGCAATAGTGGGGAACACCATATATTTT. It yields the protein CASSLGQAIVGNTIYF. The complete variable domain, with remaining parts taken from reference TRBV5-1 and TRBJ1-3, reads KAGVTQTPRYLIKTRGQQVTLSCSPISGHRSVSWYQQTPGQGLQFLFEYFSETQRNKGNFPGRFSGRQFSNSRSEMNVSTLELGDSALYLCASSLGQAIVGNTIYFGEGSWLTVV.

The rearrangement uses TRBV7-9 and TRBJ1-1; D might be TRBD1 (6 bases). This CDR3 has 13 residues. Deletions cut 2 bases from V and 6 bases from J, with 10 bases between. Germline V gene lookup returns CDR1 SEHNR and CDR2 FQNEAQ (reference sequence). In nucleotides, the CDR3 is TGTGCCAGCAGCTTACGGGGGGCCGCTGAAGCTTTCTTT. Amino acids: CASSLRGAAEAFF.

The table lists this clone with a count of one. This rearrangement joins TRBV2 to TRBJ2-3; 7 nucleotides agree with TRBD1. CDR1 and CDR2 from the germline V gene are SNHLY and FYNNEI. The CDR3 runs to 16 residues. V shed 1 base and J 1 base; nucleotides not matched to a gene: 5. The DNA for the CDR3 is TGTGCCAGCAGTGAAGGAGGGGGCGCCCGCACAGATACGCAGTATTTT. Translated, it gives CASSEGGGARTDTQYF. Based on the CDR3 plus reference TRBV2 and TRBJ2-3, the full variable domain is EPEVTQTPSHQVTQMGQEVILRCVPISNHLYFYWYRQILGQKVEFLVSFYNNEISEKSEIFDDQFSVERPDGSNFTLKIRSTKLEDSAMYFCASSEGGGARTDTQYFGPGTRLTVL.

CDR3 DNA sequence: TGTGCCAGCACACCCGGGTATAATTCACCCCTCCACTTT. Translation: CASTPGYNSPLHF. V is TRBV28 and J is TRBJ1-6; D not resolved. In germline, CDR1 is MDHEN, CDR2 SYDVKM. V lost 7 bases and J lost 4, with 8 bases in between. The CDR3 has 13 residues.

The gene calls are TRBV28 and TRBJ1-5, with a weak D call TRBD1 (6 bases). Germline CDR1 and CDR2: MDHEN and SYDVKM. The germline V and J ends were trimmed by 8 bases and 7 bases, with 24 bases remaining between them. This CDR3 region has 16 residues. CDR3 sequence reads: CASVGQSGRDGQPQHF. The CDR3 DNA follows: TGTGCCAGCGTGGGACAATCAGGGAGGGATGGGCAGCCCCAGCATTTT.

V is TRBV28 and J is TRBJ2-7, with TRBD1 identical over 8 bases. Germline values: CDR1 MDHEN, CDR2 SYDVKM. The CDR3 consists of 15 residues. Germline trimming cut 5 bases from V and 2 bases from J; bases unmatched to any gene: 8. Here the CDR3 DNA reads TGTGCCAGCAGTGGAACCGGGACAGGTACCTACGAGCAGTACTTC. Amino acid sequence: CASSGTGTGTYEQYF.

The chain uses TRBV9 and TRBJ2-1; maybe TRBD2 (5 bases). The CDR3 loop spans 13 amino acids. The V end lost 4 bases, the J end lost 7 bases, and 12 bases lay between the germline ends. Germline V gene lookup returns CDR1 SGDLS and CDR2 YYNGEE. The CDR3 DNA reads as TGTGCCAGCAGCACCCTTCTAGCTAATGAGCAGTTCTTC. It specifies CASSTLLANEQFF. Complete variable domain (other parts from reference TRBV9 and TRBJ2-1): DSGVTQTPKHLITATGQRVTLRCSPRSGDLSVYWYQQSLDQGLQFLIQYYNGEERAKGNILERFSAQQFPDLHSELNLSSLELGDSALYFCASSTLLANEQFFGPGTRLTVL.

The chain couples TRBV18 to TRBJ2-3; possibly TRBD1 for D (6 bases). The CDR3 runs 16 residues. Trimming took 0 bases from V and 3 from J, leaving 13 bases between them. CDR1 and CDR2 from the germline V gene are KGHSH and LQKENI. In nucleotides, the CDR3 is TGTGCCAGCTCACCACCGAACAGGGCGTCGACAGATACGCAGTATTTT. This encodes CASSPPNRASTDTQYF. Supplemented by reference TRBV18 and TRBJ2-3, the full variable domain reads NAGVMQNPRHLVRRRGQEARLRCSPMKGHSHVYWYRQLPEEGLKFMVYLQKENIIDESGMPKERFSAEFPKEGPSILRIQQVVRGDSAAYFCASSPPNRASTDTQYFGPGTRLTVL.

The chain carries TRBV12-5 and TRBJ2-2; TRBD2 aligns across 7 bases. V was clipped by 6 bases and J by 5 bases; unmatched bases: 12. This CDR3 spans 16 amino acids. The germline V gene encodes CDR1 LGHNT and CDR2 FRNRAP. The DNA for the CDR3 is TGTGCTAGTGGCCTGGTGGGGGGGGGAGCGACCGGGGAGCTGTTTTTT. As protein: CASGLVGGGATGELFF.

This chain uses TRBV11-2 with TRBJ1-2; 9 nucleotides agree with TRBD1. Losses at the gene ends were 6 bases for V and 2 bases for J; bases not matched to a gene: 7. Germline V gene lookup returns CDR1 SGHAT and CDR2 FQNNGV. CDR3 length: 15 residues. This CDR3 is CASSWTGTGNYGYTF. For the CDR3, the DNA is TGTGCCAGCAGTTGGACTGGGACAGGGAACTATGGCTACACCTTC.

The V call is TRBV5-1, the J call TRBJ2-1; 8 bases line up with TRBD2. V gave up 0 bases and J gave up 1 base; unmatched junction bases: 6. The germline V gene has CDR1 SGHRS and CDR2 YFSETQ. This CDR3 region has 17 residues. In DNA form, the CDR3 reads TGCGCCAGCAGCTTGGCCAGAACTAGCGGTTCCTACAATGAGCAGTTCTTC. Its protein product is CASSLARTSGSYNEQFF.

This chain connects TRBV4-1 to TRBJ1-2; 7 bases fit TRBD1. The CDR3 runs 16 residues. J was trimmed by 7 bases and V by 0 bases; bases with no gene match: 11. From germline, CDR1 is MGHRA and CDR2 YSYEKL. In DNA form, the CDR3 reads TGCGCCAGCAGCCAAGATACCCCTTATACAGGGGTTGGCTACACCTTC. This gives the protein CASSQDTPYTGVGYTF.

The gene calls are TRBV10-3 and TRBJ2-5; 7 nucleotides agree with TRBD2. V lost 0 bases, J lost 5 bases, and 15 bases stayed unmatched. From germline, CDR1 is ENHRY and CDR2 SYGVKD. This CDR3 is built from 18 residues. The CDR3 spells CAISESGEAGVISETQYF. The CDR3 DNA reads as TGTGCCATCAGTGAGTCTGGTGAGGCGGGGGTAATAAGTGAGACCCAGTACTTC.

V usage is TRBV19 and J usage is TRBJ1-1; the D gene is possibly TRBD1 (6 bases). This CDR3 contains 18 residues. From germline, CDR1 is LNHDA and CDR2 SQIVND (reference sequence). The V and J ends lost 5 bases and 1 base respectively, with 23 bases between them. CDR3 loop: CASSEGRRTDDTNTEAFF. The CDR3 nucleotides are TGTGCCAGTAGTGAGGGTCGTAGGACAGATGACACGAACACTGAAGCTTTCTTT.

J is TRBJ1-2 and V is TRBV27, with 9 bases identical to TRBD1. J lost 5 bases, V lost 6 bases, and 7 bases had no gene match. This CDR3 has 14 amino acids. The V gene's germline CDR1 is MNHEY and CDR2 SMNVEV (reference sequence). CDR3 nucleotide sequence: TGTGCCAGCAGGCTACAGGGGGCAGGGTATGGCTACACCTTC. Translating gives CASRLQGAGYGYTF.

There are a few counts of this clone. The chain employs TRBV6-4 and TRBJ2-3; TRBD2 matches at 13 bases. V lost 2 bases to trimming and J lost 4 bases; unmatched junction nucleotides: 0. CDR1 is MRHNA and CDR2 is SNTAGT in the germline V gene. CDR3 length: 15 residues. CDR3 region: CASSDTSGGADTQYF. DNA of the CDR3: TGTGCCAGCAGTGACACTAGCGGGGGGGCAGATACGCAGTATTTT.

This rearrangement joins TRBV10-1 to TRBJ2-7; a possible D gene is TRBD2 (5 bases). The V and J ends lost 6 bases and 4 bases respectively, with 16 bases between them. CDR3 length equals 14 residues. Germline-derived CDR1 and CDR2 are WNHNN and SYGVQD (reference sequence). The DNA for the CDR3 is TGCGCCAGCAGCCACCCATTAGCGAAGTACGAGCAGTACTTC. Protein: CASSHPLAKYEQYF.

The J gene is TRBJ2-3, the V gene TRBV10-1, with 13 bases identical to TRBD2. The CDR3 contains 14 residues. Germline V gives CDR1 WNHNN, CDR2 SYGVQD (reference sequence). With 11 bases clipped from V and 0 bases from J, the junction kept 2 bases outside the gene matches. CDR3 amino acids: CAGTSGTSTDTQYF. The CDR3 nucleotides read TGCGCCGGGACTAGCGGGACTAGCACAGATACGCAGTATTTT.

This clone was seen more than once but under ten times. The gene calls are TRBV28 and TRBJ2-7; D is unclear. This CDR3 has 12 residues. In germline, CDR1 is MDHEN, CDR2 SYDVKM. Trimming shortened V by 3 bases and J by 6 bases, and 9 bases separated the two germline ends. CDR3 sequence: CASSLSVGEQYF. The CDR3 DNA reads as TGTGCCAGCAGTTTGAGTGTCGGCGAGCAGTACTTC.

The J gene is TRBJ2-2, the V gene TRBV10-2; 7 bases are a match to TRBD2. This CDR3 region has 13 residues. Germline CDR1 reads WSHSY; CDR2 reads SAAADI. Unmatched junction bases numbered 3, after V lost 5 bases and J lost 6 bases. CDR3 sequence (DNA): TGCGCCAGCAGTTTTAGCGGGCCCGGGGAGCTGTTTTTT. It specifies CASSFSGPGELFF.

The CDR3, as DNA: TGTGCCAGCAGCGTAACCGGTGACAATGAGCAGTTCTTC. This sequence encodes CASSVTGDNEQFF. The chain links TRBV9 to TRBJ2-1; D not resolved. V was pared by 1 base and J by 5 bases, with 7 bases between. Germline values: CDR1 SGDLS, CDR2 YYNGEE. The CDR3 is 13 residues long.

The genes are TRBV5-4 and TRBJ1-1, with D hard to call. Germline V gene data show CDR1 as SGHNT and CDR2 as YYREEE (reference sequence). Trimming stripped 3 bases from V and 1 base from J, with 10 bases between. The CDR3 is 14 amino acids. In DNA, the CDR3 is TGTGCCAGCAGCTCGGCCGGGAAGAACACTGAAGCTTTCTTT. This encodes CASSSAGKNTEAFF.

As DNA, the CDR3 is TGTGCCAGTCAGGGGTATTACACCGGGGAGCTGTTTTTT. This gives the protein CASQGYYTGELFF. The genes are TRBV2 and TRBJ2-2, with D maybe TRBD1 (6 bases). The CDR3 loop spans 13 amino acids. Germline V gene data show CDR1 as SNHLY and CDR2 as FYNNEI. With 9 bases removed from V and 3 bases from J, the gap between germline ends came to 11 bases. The whole variable domain, remainder taken from reference TRBV2 and TRBJ2-2, is EPEVTQTPSHQVTQMGQEVILRCVPISNHLYFYWYRQILGQKVEFLVSFYNNEISEKSEIFDDQFSVERPDGSNFTLKIRSTKLEDSAMYFCASQGYYTGELFFGEGSRLTVL.

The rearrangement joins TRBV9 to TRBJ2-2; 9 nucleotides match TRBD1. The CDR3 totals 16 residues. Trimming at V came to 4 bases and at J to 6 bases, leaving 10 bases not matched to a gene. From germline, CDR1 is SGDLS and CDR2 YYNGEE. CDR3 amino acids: CASSPPGTGRAGELFF. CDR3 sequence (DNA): TGTGCCAGCAGCCCGCCCGGGACAGGGAGGGCCGGGGAGCTGTTTTTT. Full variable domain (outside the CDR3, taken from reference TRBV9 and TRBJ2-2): DSGVTQTPKHLITATGQRVTLRCSPRSGDLSVYWYQQSLDQGLQFLIQYYNGEERAKGNILERFSAQQFPDLHSELNLSSLELGDSALYFCASSPPGTGRAGELFFGEGSRLTVL.

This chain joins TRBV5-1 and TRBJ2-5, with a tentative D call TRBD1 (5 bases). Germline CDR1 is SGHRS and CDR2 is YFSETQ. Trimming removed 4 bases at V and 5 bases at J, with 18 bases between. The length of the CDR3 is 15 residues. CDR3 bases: TGCGCCAGCAGCACGGGCCAGGGTGGAAGGGAGACCCAGTACTTC. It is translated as CASSTGQGGRETQYF.

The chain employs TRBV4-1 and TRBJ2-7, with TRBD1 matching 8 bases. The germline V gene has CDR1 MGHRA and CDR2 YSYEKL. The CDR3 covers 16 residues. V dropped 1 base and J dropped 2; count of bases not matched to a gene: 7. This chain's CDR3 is CASSQGGLTGAYEQYF. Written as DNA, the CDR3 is TGCGCCAGCAGCCAAGGAGGGTTGACAGGGGCCTACGAGCAGTACTTC.

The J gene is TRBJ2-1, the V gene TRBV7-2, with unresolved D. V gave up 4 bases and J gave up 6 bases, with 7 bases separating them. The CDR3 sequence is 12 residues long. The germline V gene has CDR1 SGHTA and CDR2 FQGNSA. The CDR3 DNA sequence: TGTGCCAGCAGCTCCCAATTCAATGAGCAGTTCTTC. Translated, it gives CASSSQFNEQFF.

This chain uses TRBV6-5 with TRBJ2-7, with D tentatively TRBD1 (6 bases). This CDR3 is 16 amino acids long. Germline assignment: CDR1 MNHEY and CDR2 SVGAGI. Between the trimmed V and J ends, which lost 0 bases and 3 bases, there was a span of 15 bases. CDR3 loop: CASSYSMGPQGYEQYF. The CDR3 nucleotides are TGTGCCAGCAGTTACTCGATGGGGCCACAGGGCTACGAGCAGTACTTC.

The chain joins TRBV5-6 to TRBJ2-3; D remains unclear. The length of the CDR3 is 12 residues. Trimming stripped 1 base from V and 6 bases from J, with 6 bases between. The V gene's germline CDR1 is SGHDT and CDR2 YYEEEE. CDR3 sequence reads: CASSLSRDTQYF. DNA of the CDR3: TGTGCCAGCAGCTTGTCTCGGGATACGCAGTATTTT.